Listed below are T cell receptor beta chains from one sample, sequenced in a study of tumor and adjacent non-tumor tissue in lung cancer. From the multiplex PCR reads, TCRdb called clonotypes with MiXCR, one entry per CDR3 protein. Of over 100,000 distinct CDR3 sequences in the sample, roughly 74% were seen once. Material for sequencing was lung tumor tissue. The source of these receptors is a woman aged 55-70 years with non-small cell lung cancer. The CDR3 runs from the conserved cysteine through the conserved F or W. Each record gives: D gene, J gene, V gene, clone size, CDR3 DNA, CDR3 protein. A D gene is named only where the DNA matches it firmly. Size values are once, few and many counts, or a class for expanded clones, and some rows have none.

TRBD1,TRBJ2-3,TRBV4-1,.,TGCACCAGCTGCCAAGCGAGACAGGGAGATACGCAGTATTTT,CTSCQARQGDTQYF
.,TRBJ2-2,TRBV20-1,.,TGCAGTGTTAGCACAGTCACGGGGGAGCTGTTTTTT,CSVSTVTGELFF
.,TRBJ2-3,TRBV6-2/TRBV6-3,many,TGTGCCAGCAGTTACGAAAATACGCAGTATTTT,CASSYENTQYF
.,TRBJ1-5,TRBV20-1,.,TGCAGTGTCTCAGGGAAAATGAGCAATCAGCCCCAGCATTTT,CSVSGKMSNQPQHF
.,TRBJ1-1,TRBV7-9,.,TGTGCCAGCAGCTTAAATCAGGGAGCCGAGGCTTTCTTT,CASSLNQGAEAFF
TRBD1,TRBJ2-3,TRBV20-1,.,TGCAGTGCTTACGAGGGGGCGACCGACACGGATACGCAGTATTTT,CSAYEGATDTDTQYF
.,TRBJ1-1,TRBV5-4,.,TGTGCTAGCAGTCGAGGGGATTCAGGGGCGAGGAGTGAAGCTTTCTTT,CASSRGDSGARSEAFF
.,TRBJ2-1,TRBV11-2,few,TGTGCCAGCAGCTTAGAACCGTCCTACAGTGGGCAGTTCTTC,CASSLEPSYSGQFF
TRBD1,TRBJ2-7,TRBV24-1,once,TGTGCCACCAGTGATTTGACAGGGGGAAGGAACGAGCTGTACTTC,CATSDLTGGRNELYF
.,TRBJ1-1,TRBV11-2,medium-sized,TGTGCCAGCAGCCCCGGAGTGGGATTACCTGAAGCTTTCTTT,CASSPGVGLPEAFF
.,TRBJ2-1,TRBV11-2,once,TGTGCTAGCAGCTGGGGGGTGGCGATAGACAATGAGCAGTTCTTC,CASSWGVAIDNEQFF
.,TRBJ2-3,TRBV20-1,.,TGCAGTGCTAGAGATCGCCTGGGTCACACAGATACGCAGTATTTT,CSARDRLGHTDTQYF
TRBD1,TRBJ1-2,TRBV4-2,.,TGTGTCAGCAGTCAAGTCTCCAGGGGGTATGGCTACACCTTC,CVSSQVSRGYGYTF
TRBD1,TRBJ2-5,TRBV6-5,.,TGTGCCACCAGAAGAAGGACAGGGGGCGCGAGAGAGACCCAGTACTTC,CATRRRTGGARETQYF
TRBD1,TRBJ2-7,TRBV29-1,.,TGCAGCGTCCAACTCACAGGGGTGACCTACGAGCAGTACTTC,CSVQLTGVTYEQYF
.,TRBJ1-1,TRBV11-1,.,TGTGCCAGCAACTTGCAGAGACACCTGAACACTGAAGCTTTCTTT,CASNLQRHLNTEAFF
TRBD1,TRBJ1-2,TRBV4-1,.,TGCGCCAGCATCCTACGGGACAGGGGATACTCTTGCTACACCTTC,CASILRDRGYSCYTF
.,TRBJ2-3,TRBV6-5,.,TGTGCCAGCAGGTTAGCGTTGGTCACAGATATGCAGTATTTT,CASRLALVTDMQYF
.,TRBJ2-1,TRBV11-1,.,TGTGCCAGCAGCTTACCGGAGGCCCCCAGCTCCTACAATGAGCGGCTCTTC,CASSLPEAPSSYNERLF
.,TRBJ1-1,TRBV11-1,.,TGTGCCAGCAGCCGTGACATCAACACCGAAGCTTTCTTT,CASSRDINTEAFF
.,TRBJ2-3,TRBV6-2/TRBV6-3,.,TGTGCTAGCAGTCTAGCGACAGGTACGCTGTATTTT,CASSLATGTLYF
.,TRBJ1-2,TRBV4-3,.,TGCGCCAGCAGCCAAGAGGTGAGAGCCGGCTACACCTTC,CASSQEVRAGYTF
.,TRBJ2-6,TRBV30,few,TGTGCCTGGAGTGTACAGGGCTACTCTGGGGCCAACGTCCTGACTTTC,CAWSVQGYSGANVLTF
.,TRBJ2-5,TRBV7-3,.,TGTGCCAGCAGCTTAACTTCGGGGGCTCGGGAGACCCAGTACTTC,CASSLTSGARETQYF
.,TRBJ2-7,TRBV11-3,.,TGCGACAGCAGCTTAGATACAGGAACCTACGAGCAGTACTTC,CDSSLDTGTYEQYF
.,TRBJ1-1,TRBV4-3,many,TGCGCCAGCAGCCCCACCATCAGGGGTGAAGCTTTCTTT,CASSPTIRGEAFF
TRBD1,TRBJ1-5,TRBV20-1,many,TGCAGTGCTAGCGATGGACAGGGCAATCAGCCCCAGCATTTT,CSASDGQGNQPQHF
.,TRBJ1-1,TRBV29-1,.,TGCAGCGTTGCTGAACGGACAGTGAACACTGAAGCTTTCTTT,CSVAERTVNTEAFF
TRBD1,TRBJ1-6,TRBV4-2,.,TGTACCGGCAGCCAAGAAGGGGGACAGAATAATTCACCCCTCCACTTT,CTGSQEGGQNNSPLHF
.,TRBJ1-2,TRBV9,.,TGTGCCAGCAGCGCCCGGGGTAGGCCCGGTTCCAACTATGGCTACACCTTC,CASSARGRPGSNYGYTF
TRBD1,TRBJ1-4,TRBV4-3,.,TGCGCCAGCAATCCGGGACAGGGTATTATGAAACTGTTTTTT,CASNPGQGIMKLFF
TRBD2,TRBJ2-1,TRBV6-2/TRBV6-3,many,TGTGCCAGCACCCCTCCGGGACTAGAGTTGTATGAGCAGTTCTTC,CASTPPGLELYEQFF
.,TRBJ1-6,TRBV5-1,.,TGCGCCAGCAGCTTGGCGACGAATTCACCCCTCCACTTT,CASSLATNSPLHF
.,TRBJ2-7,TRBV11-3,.,TGTGCCAGCAGCTTAGATACGGGAACCTTCGAGCAGTCATTC,CASSLDTGTFEQSF